The clone carrying this T cell receptor (beta chain) was detected a few times. Its cognate antigen is unknown. These data are taken from a study of spatial heterogeneity in lung cancer. At the level of the study: Sequence detection consistently recorded a greater number of beta-chain than alpha-chain sequences.

Documented time point: sample taken at primary tumor resection. Unsorted whole RNA from tumor, nontumor lung or frozen PBMC underwent sequencing. The donor population consisted of more than 55 patients with untreated, early-stage non-small cell lung cancer. This CDR3 spans 14 amino acids. Germline V lookup: CDR1 SGHAT, CDR2 FQNNGV. Trimming stripped 4 bases from V and 0 bases from J, with 7 bases between. Overall study results and limits: Tumor TCRs that were ubiquitous and expanded showed up in blood more at resection than follow-up.

Unique molecular identifiers, one per molecule, were present on every TCR cDNA molecule. One entry per CDR3 protein results from TCRdb running MiXCR on the 5' RACE reads. This sample has about 82,000 distinct CDR3 sequences, with about 12% found just once. Source: PBMCs, taken at surgery. The sequence derives from a male donor with early-stage non-small cell lung cancer. The chain recombines TRBV11-2 with TRBJ1-3; unclear D gene. CDR3 in amino acids: CASSSQASGNTIYF. DNA of the CDR3: TGTGCCAGCAGCTCCCAAGCCTCTGGAAACACCATATATTTT. Drawing the rest from reference TRBV11-2 and TRBJ1-3, the complete variable domain is EAGVAQSPRYKIIEKRQSVAFWCNPISGHATLYWYQQILGQGPKLLIQFQNNGVVDDSQLPKDRFSAERLKGVDSTLKIQPAKLEDSAVYLCASSSQASGNTIYFGEGSWLTVV.